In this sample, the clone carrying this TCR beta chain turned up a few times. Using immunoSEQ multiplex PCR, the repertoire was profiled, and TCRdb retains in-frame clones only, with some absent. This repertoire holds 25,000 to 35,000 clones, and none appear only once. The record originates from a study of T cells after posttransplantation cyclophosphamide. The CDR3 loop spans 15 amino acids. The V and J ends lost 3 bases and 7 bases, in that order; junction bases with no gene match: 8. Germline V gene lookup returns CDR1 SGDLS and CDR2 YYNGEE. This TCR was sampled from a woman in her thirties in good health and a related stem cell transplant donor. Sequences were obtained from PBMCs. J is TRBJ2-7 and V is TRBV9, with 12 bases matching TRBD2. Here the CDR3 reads CASSDLPSGGGEQYF. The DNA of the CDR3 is TGTGCCAGCAGCGACCTTCCTAGCGGGGGGGGTGAGCAGTACTTC.